This entry describes one TCR beta chain. Its antigen is unknown. The sample originates from a study of response to subunit inactivated influenza vaccine. Findings of the study overall: T cells newly recruited by each seasonal influenza vaccination are few, the authors suggested.

V dropped 7 bases and J dropped 0 bases, with 10 bases sitting between them. This CDR3 has 13 residues. Per germline, CDR1 SQVTM and CDR2 ANQGSEA. Using its own MiXCR run on the RT-PCR reads, TCRdb lists one record per CDR3 protein. The table lists about 500,000 distinct CDR3 sequences, more than 15% of them singletons. The J gene is TRBJ1-3, the V gene TRBV29-1; D not resolved. This clonotype originated in a man between 50 and 69 years old who received an inactivated influenza vaccine. The sequenced sample was CD4+ T cells sorted from PBMCs, obtained around 25 months after vaccination. The CDR3 nucleotides are TGCAGCGCCGCCAGTGGCTCTGGAAACACCATATATTTT. The encoded protein is CSAASGSGNTIYF. The full variable domain, in which reference TRBV29-1 and TRBJ1-3 provide the parts outside the CDR3, is SAVISQKPSRDICQRGTSLTIQCQVDSQVTMMFWYRQQPGQSLTLIATANQGSEATYESGFVIDKFPISRPNLTFSTLTVSNMSPEDSSIYLCSAASGSGNTIYFGEGSWLTVV.